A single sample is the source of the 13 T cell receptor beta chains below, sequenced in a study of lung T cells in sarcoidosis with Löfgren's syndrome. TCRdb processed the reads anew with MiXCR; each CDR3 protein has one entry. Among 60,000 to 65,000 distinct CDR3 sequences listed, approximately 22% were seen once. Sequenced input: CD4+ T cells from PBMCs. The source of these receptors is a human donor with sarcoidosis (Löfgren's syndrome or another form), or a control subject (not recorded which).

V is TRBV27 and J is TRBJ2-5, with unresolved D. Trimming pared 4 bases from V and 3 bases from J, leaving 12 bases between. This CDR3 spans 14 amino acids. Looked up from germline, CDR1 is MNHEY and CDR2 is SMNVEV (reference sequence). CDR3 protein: CASSSRAQKETQYF. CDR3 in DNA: TGTGCCAGCAGTTCCCGGGCTCAAAAAGAGACCCAGTACTTC.

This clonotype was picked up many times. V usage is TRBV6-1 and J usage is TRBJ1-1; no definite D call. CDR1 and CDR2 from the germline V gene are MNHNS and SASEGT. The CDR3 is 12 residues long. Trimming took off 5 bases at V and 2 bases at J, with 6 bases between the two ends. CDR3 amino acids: CASSTLNTEAFF. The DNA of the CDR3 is TGTGCCAGCAGTACCTTAAACACTGAAGCTTTCTTT.

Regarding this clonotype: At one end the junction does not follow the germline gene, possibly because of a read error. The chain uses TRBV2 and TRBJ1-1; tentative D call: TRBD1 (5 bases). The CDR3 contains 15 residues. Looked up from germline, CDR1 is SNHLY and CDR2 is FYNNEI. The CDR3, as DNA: TGTGCCAGCAGTGGAATCAGGGTTGTTGGCACTGAAGCTTCCTTT. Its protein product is CASSGIRVVGTEASF.

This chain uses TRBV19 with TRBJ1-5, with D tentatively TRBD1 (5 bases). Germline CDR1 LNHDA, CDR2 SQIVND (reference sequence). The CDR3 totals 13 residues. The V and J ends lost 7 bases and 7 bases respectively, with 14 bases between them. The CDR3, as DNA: TGTGCCAGTAACGTTGCGGGGGGACAGCCCCAGCATTTT. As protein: CASNVAGGQPQHF.

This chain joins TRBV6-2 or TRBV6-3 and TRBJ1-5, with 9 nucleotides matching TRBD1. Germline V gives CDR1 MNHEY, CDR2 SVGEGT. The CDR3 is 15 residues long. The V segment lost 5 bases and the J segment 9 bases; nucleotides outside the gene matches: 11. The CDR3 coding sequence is TGTGCCAGCAGTCGGACAGGGGAGGGGATCCGGCCCCAGCATTTT. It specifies CASSRTGEGIRPQHF.

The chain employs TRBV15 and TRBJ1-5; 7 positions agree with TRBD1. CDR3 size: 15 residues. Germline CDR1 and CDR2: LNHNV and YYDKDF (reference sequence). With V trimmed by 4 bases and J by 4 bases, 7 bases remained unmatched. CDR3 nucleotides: TGTGCCACCAGCAAGGACGGGACAGCTAATCAGCCCCAGCATTTT. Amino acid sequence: CATSKDGTANQPQHF.

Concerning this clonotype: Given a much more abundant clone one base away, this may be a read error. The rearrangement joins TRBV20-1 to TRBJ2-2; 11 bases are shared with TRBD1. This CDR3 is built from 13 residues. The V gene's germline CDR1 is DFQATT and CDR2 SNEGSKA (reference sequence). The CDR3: CSAGQGAGGKLFF. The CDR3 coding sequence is TGCAGTGCTGGACAGGGGGCAGGCGGGAAGCTGTTTTTT.

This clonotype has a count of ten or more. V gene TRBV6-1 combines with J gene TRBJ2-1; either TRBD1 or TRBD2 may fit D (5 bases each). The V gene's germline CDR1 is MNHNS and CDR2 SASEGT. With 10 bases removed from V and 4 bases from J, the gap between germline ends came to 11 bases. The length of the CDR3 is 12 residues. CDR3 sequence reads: CATGTDYNEQFF. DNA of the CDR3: TGTGCCACCGGGACGGATTACAATGAGCAGTTCTTC.

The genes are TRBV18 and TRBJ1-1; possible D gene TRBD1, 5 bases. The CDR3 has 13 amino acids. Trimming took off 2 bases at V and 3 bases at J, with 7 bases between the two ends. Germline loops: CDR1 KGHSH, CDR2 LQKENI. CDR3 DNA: TGTGCCAGCTCACCAGTGGGGGACACTGAAGCTTTCTTT. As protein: CASSPVGDTEAFF.

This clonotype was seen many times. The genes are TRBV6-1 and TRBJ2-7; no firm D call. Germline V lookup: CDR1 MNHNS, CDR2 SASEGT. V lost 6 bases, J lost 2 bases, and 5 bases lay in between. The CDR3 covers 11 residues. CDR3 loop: CASRSTYEQYF. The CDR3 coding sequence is TGTGCCAGCAGGTCTACCTACGAGCAGTACTTC.

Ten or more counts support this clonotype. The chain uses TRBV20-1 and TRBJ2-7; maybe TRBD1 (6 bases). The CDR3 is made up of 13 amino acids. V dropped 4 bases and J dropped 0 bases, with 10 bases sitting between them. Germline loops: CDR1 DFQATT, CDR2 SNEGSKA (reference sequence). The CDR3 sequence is CSANRAGSYEQYV. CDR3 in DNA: TGCAGTGCTAACAGGGCGGGCTCCTACGAGCAGTACGTC.

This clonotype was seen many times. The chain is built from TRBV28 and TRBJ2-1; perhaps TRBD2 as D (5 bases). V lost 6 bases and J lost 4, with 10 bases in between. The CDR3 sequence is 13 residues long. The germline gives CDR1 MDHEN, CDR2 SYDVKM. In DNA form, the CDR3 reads TGTGCCAGCAGACTAGGGTGGTACAATGAGCAGTTCTTC. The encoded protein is CASRLGWYNEQFF.

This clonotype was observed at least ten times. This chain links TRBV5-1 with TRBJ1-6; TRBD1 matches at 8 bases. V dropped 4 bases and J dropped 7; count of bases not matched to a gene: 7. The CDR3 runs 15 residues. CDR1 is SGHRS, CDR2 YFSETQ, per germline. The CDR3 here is CASSPGTGPNSPLHF. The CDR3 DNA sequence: TGCGCCAGCAGCCCAGGGACAGGTCCGAATTCACCCCTCCACTTT.